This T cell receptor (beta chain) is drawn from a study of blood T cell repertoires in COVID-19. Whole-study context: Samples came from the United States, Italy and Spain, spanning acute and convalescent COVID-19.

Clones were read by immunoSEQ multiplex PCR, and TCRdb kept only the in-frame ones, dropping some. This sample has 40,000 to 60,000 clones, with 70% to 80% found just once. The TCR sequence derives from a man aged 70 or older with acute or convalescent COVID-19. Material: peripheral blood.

The CDR3: CASSPLAGAENEQFF. CDR3 sequence (DNA): TGTGCCAGCAGTCCACTAGCGGGAGCGGAGAATGAGCAGTTCTTC. This sequence joins TRBV7-7 and TRBJ2-1; TRBD2 matches at 11 bases. Per the germline V gene, CDR1 is SSHAT and CDR2 is FNYEAQ (reference sequence). Germline trimming cut 6 bases from V and 7 bases from J; bases unmatched to any gene: 8. This CDR3 has 15 residues.